These T cell receptor beta chains were read from a single sample in a study of monozygotic twins with cystic fibrosis. Here immunoSEQ multiplex PCR was the method, and the copy in TCRdb shows in-frame clones only, minus some. The table shows tens of thousands of clones, with over 75% occurring only once. Sequencing used blood. The source of these receptors is a girl aged 2 to 10 with cystic fibrosis. The CDR3 runs from the conserved cysteine through the conserved F or W. D genes are given only for firm matches. Some rows have no size entry. The others give once, few or many, or a class for an expanded clone.

D: TRBD1; size: .; V: TRBV9; J: TRBJ2-7; CDR3: CASSVGDRGVYEQYF; DNA: TGTGCCAGCAGCGTCGGAGACAGGGGGGTCTACGAGCAGTACTTC
D: .; size: .; V: TRBV7-3; J: TRBJ1-1; CDR3: CASSGRTLDTEAFF; DNA: TGTGCCAGCAGCGGGCGGACATTAGACACTGAAGCTTTCTTT
D: .; size: once; V: TRBV7-2; J: TRBJ1-2; CDR3: CASSSGRVGAGVEGYTF; DNA: TGTGCCAGCAGCTCCGGGAGGGTAGGGGCCGGAGTGGAGGGCTACACCTTC
D: .; size: .; V: TRBV30; J: TRBJ2-7; CDR3: CAWSVGGKVYEQYF; DNA: TGTGCCTGGAGTGTTGGGGGAAAGGTCTACGAGCAGTACTTC
D: TRBD1; size: .; V: TRBV6-5; J: TRBJ1-2; CDR3: CASSYSRSRGRDGYTF; DNA: TGTGCCAGCAGTTACTCTAGAAGCAGGGGGCGCGATGGCTACACCTTC
D: .; size: .; V: TRBV9; J: TRBJ2-1; CDR3: CASSGGRGLSNEQFF; DNA: TGTGCCAGCAGCGGAGGCCGGGGGCTGAGTAATGAGCAGTTCTTC
D: .; size: .; V: TRBV19; J: TRBJ1-5; CDR3: CASSSWTGADQPQHF; DNA: TGTGCCAGTAGTTCCTGGACCGGGGCAGATCAGCCCCAGCATTTT
D: TRBD1; size: .; V: TRBV25-1; J: TRBJ1-6; CDR3: CASSGLGQEASPLHF; DNA: TGTGCCAGCAGTGGATTAGGACAGGAGGCTTCACCCCTCCACTTT
D: TRBD1; size: .; V: TRBV5-5; J: TRBJ1-2; CDR3: CASSNKGTVYGYTF; DNA: TGTGCCAGCAGCAATAAAGGGACAGTCTATGGCTACACCTTC
D: .; size: .; V: TRBV10-3; J: TRBJ2-3; CDR3: CAISGTENTDTQYF; DNA: TGTGCCATCAGTGGGACAGAAAACACAGATACGCAGTATTTT